The 16 T cell receptor beta chains given below trace back to one sample, sequenced in a study of beta chain features in type 1 diabetes. Findings and caveats of the study: All four CD4+ subsets of Type 1 diabetes patients contained TCRB CDR3s that were moderately but significantly shorter.

These receptors have no known antigen. Expressed TCRB transcripts got sequenced, as all isolated RNA was reverse transcribed. Libraries were prepared by immunoSEQ multiplex PCR; TCRdb keeps only in-frame clonotypes and omits some of them. Here the sample spans roughly 150,000 clones, 63% being singletons. Sequenced: naive CD4+ T cells from blood. These receptors were obtained from a man aged 25-40 years with type 1 diabetes.

The chain couples TRBV5-1 to TRBJ1-2, with D possibly TRBD1 on 6 matching bases. V lost 0 bases to trimming and J lost 0 bases, with 15 bases between them. The CDR3 loop spans 17 amino acids. The V gene's germline CDR1 is SGHRS and CDR2 YFSETQ. The CDR3: CASSLEVTGQANYGYTF. The CDR3 DNA sequence: TGCGCCAGCAGCTTGGAGGTGACAGGTCAAGCTAACTATGGCTACACCTTC. The full variable domain, completed using reference TRBV5-1 and TRBJ1-2, is KAGVTQTPRYLIKTRGQQVTLSCSPISGHRSVSWYQQTPGQGLQFLFEYFSETQRNKGNFPGRFSGRQFSNSRSEMNVSTLELGDSALYLCASSLEVTGQANYGYTFGSGTRLTVV.

V and J are TRBV13 and TRBJ1-1, with D possibly matching TRBD1 (6 bases). The V gene lost 1 base and the J gene lost 7 bases, with 10 bases spanning the gap. Germline CDR1 is PRHDT and CDR2 is FYEKMQ (reference sequence). CDR3 length: 13 amino acids. The DNA of the CDR3 is TGTGCCAGCAGCTTAGATCAGGGGAGTGAAGCTTTCTTT. Its translation is CASSLDQGSEAFF.

This clone was observed once. The chain links TRBV29-1 to TRBJ1-2; 7 bases align to TRBD1. Germline V gene sequence: CDR1 SQVTM, CDR2 ANQGSEA. The V gene end was trimmed by 7 bases and the J gene end by 8 bases; junction bases not matched to a gene: 19. The CDR3 sequence is 15 residues long. CDR3 in DNA: TGCAGCGCAGGGGTGGGACAGCCCGTCCTCGGGGGCTACACCTTC. This codes for CSAGVGQPVLGGYTF.

The J gene is TRBJ2-7, the V gene TRBV11-2, with no clear D. Germline V gene lookup returns CDR1 SGHAT and CDR2 FQNNGV. V lost 4 bases and J lost 10, with 14 bases in between. CDR3 length: 12 amino acids. CDR3 region: CASSSVLLGQYF. CDR3 sequence (DNA): TGTGCCAGCAGCTCGGTTCTCCTAGGACAGTACTTC.

The chain recombines TRBV10-3 with TRBJ2-5; D gene unclear. The ends were cut back, 6 bases at V and 2 bases at J, with 10 bases in the middle. CDR3 size: 13 residues. The germline V gene has CDR1 ENHRY and CDR2 SYGVKD. The CDR3 protein is CAISATTQETQYF. The CDR3 DNA is TGTGCCATCAGCGCGACAACACAAGAGACCCAGTACTTC.

The CDR3 region is CASSLRGPSIGEQFF. The CDR3 DNA reads as TGTGCCAGCAGCTTACGGGGACCGTCGATTGGCGAGCAGTTCTTC. The rearrangement links TRBV7-9 to TRBJ2-1; D tentatively fits TRBD1 or TRBD2 (5 bases each). Germline CDR1 reads SEHNR; CDR2 reads FQNEAQ (reference sequence). The CDR3 is 15 residues long. Trimming took 2 bases from V and 10 from J, leaving 18 bases between them.

The J gene is TRBJ2-7, the V gene TRBV7-9; no firm D call. The CDR3 covers 12 residues. CDR1 SEHNR and CDR2 FQNEAQ come from the germline V gene (reference sequence). V was clipped by 1 base and J by 3 bases, with 4 bases between them. In DNA, the CDR3 is TGTGCCAGCAGCTTAGAGCGCTACGAGCAGTACTTC. This translates into CASSLERYEQYF.

V and J are TRBV13 and TRBJ2-4, with TRBD1 identical over 9 bases. The CDR3 has 17 residues. The V gene's germline CDR1 is PRHDT and CDR2 FYEKMQ (reference sequence). The ends lost 4 bases at V and 1 base at J; junction bases unmatched: 8. CDR3 region: CASSYGQGIGAKNIQYF. The CDR3 coding sequence is TGTGCCAGCAGCTACGGACAGGGGATTGGGGCCAAAAACATTCAGTACTTC. The whole variable domain, filled in from reference TRBV13 and TRBJ2-4, reads AAGVIQSPRHLIKEKRETATLKCYPIPRHDTVYWYQQGPGQDPQFLISFYEKMQSDKGSIPDRFSAQQFSDYHSELNMSSLELGDSALYFCASSYGQGIGAKNIQYFGAGTRLSVL.

The chain has TRBV29-1 and TRBJ1-1; D is ambiguous. Trimming shortened V by 0 bases and J by 10 bases, and 9 bases separated the two germline ends. This CDR3 has 11 residues. CDR1 SQVTM and CDR2 ANQGSEA come from the germline V gene. As DNA, the CDR3 is TGCAGCGTTGAAGATGTCCGGCGAGCTTTCTTT. Protein sequence: CSVEDVRRAFF.

V is TRBV13 and J is TRBJ2-3, with D perhaps TRBD1 (5 bases). The germline gives CDR1 PRHDT, CDR2 FYEKMQ (reference sequence). V dropped 2 bases and J dropped 5 bases, with 5 bases sitting between them. The CDR3 is 12 amino acids. CDR3 sequence: CASSLRGDTQYF. As DNA, the CDR3 is TGTGCCAGCAGCTTAAGGGGAGATACGCAGTATTTT.

A few counts support this clone. The V and J genes are TRBV7-9 and TRBJ1-2; D remains ambiguous. The CDR3 covers 12 residues. With 5 bases removed from V and 1 base from J, the gap between germline ends came to 5 bases. The germline gives CDR1 SEHNR, CDR2 FQNEAQ (reference sequence). CDR3 amino acids: CASSPHNYGYTF. CDR3 DNA: TGTGCCAGCAGCCCACATAACTATGGCTACACCTTC.

V gene TRBV10-2 combines with J gene TRBJ2-7, with a possible D match to TRBD1 (5 bases). This CDR3 comprises 12 residues. V was pared by 6 bases and J by 5 bases, with 11 bases between. Germline assignment: CDR1 WSHSY and CDR2 SAAADI. CDR3 in amino acids: CASRATEHEQYF. As DNA, the CDR3 is TGCGCCAGCAGGGCGACAGAGCACGAGCAGTACTTC.

The rearrangement joins TRBV15 to TRBJ2-7; 7 bases match TRBD1. The germline gives CDR1 LNHNV, CDR2 YYDKDF (reference sequence). The CDR3 extends over 14 amino acids. J was trimmed by 6 bases and V by 1 base; bases with no gene match: 6. The CDR3 DNA reads TGTGCCACCAGCAGAGGGTCGACAGGGTTCGAGCAGTACTTC. This gives the protein CATSRGSTGFEQYF. The entire variable domain, with the rest obtained from reference TRBV15 and TRBJ2-7, is as follows: DAMVIQNPRYQVTQFGKPVTLSCSQTLNHNVMYWYQQKSSQAPKLLFHYYDKDFNNEADTPDNFQSRRPNTSFCFLDIRSPGLGDTAMYLCATSRGSTGFEQYFGPGTRLTVT.

The V and J genes are TRBV9 and TRBJ2-3; no firm D call. This CDR3 contains 17 residues. Trimming removed 2 bases from V and 5 bases from J, with 21 bases in between. In germline, CDR1 is SGDLS, CDR2 YYNGEE. This CDR3 reads CASSVDWRLLKLDTQYF. The CDR3 coding sequence is TGTGCCAGCAGCGTCGACTGGAGACTCTTGAAACTAGATACGCAGTATTTT.

The chain employs TRBV25-1 and TRBJ2-7, with 8 positions matching TRBD1. With 6 bases clipped from V and 3 bases from J, the junction kept 7 bases outside the gene matches. The CDR3 contains 14 residues. The germline gives CDR1 MGHDK, CDR2 SYGVNS. CDR3 sequence (DNA): TGTGCCAGCAGCGAACAGGGGGGCCTCTACGAGCAGTACTTC. Translation gives CASSEQGGLYEQYF.

The chain joins TRBV6-6 to TRBJ1-4, with D maybe TRBD1 (6 bases). This CDR3 has 13 residues. Trimming took 1 base from V and 8 from J, leaving 8 bases between them. CDR1 is MNHNY and CDR2 is SVGAGI in the germline V gene (reference sequence). The CDR3 DNA reads TGTGCCAGCAGTTACTTTGACAGGGAAAAACTGTTTTTT. This gives the protein CASSYFDREKLFF.